The rows below give T cell receptor beta chains drawn from one sample of a study of blood T cell repertoires in COVID-19. Only in-frame clones appear in the TCRdb table, and some are missing; sequencing was by immunoSEQ multiplex PCR. The table records some 150,000 clones, 85% to 90% of them present only once. The specimen sequenced was peripheral blood. The source is a human donor in a cohort sampled during active COVID-19. The CDR3 runs from the conserved cysteine through the conserved F or W. The order of the fields is V gene, D gene, J gene, clone size, CDR3 DNA, CDR3 protein. The D gene is left open where the match is weak. Size tells how often a clone was seen (once, few, many) or the class of an expanded clone, and some rows leave it out.

V: TRBV6-2/TRBV6-3; D: TRBD1; J: TRBJ2-4; size: .; DNA: TGTGCCAGCAGTCCGGCCGGGACAGGGCGGCAAAACATTCAGTACTTC; CDR3: CASSPAGTGRQNIQYF
V: TRBV4-1; D: TRBD1; J: TRBJ2-6; size: .; DNA: TGCGCCAGCAGGCCGGGACAGGGCTCTGGGGCCAACGTCCTGACTTTC; CDR3: CASRPGQGSGANVLTF
V: TRBV28; D: TRBD1; J: TRBJ1-1; size: .; DNA: TGTGCCAGCAGTTTGATGCAGGGGGCCGTGGACACTGAAGCTTTCTTT; CDR3: CASSLMQGAVDTEAFF
V: TRBV27; D: TRBD1; J: TRBJ1-3; size: .; DNA: TGTGCCAGCAGTTTATTCGGCAGGGGGAACACCATATATTTT; CDR3: CASSLFGRGNTIYF
V: TRBV5-4; D: .; J: TRBJ1-6; size: once; DNA: TGTGCCAGCAGCGCCGGTCGGGTTTCGCCCCTCCACTTT; CDR3: CASSAGRVSPLHF
V: TRBV7-9; D: TRBD1; J: TRBJ1-4; size: .; DNA: TGTGCCAGCAGCCCCCGGGACAGGGGCAATGAAAAACTGTTTTTT; CDR3: CASSPRDRGNEKLFF
V: TRBV7-9; D: .; J: TRBJ2-1; size: .; DNA: TGTGCCAGCAGCCTACTGACAGGAGCAGGGAATGAGCAGTTCTTC; CDR3: CASSLLTGAGNEQFF
V: TRBV7-9; D: .; J: TRBJ2-1; size: .; DNA: TGTGCCAGCAGCCCAGGGCAAGGACAGCCAAGGGGGAATGAGCAGTTCTTC; CDR3: CASSPGQGQPRGNEQFF
V: TRBV7-8; D: TRBD2; J: TRBJ2-1; size: .; DNA: TGTGCCAGCAGCCGACGGACTAGCGGAGATCAGGGTGAGCAGTTCTTC; CDR3: CASSRRTSGDQGEQFF
V: TRBV29-1; D: TRBD1; J: TRBJ1-2; size: .; DNA: TGCAGCGCCTGGCGCCAGGGGGTAATATATGGCTACACCTTC; CDR3: CSAWRQGVIYGYTF
V: TRBV7-9; D: TRBD2; J: TRBJ2-5; size: .; DNA: TGTGCCAGCAGCTTACCGCCCCGGTTAGCGGGAGGAAGAGAGACCCAGTACTTC; CDR3: CASSLPPRLAGGRETQYF
V: TRBV28; D: TRBD1; J: TRBJ1-6; size: .; DNA: TGTGCCAGCAGCTTTGCCGGACAGGGAAGGGATTCACCCCTCCACTTT; CDR3: CASSFAGQGRDSPLHF
V: TRBV6-6; D: TRBD1; J: TRBJ1-4; size: .; DNA: TGTGCCAGCAGTATCTCAGGGGGGAGTGAAAAACTGTTTTTT; CDR3: CASSISGGSEKLFF
V: TRBV6-2/TRBV6-3; D: .; J: TRBJ2-7; size: .; DNA: TGTGCCAGCAGTTCCGCGGGAACCTACGAGCAGTACTTC; CDR3: CASSSAGTYEQYF
V: TRBV6-5; D: TRBD1; J: TRBJ2-1; size: .; DNA: TGTGCCAGCACGGGACAGGCCTACAATGAGCAGTTCTTC; CDR3: CASTGQAYNEQFF
V: TRBV6-2/TRBV6-3; D: .; J: TRBJ1-6; size: few; DNA: TGTGCCAGCAGCTTTACAGATAATTCACCCCTCCACTTT; CDR3: CASSFTDNSPLHF